These 16 T cell receptor beta chains share one sample of origin, sequenced in a study of radiotherapy plus CTLA-4 blockade in lung cancer. Sequencing was performed with immunoSEQ multiplex PCR; in TCRdb, only in-frame clones are kept and a portion is missing. The sample includes 95,000 to 150,000 clones, just under 90% of them seen just once. The sequencing used peripheral blood, collected from a patient treated with radiotherapy plus ipilimumab. The source is a human donor with non-small cell lung cancer that progressed on radiotherapy plus ipilimumab.

The chain joins TRBV19 to TRBJ2-7; a possible D gene is TRBD1 (6 bases). V was clipped by 8 bases and J by 0 bases, with 11 bases between them. The CDR3 has 13 amino acids. The germline gives CDR1 LNHDA, CDR2 SQIVND (reference sequence). The CDR3 here is CASGPTGSYEQYF. As DNA, the CDR3 is TGTGCCAGTGGACCGACAGGCTCCTACGAGCAGTACTTC.

This chain links TRBV7-8 with TRBJ2-7; D is possibly TRBD1 (5 bases). Per the germline V gene, CDR1 is SGHVS and CDR2 is FQNEAQ. There are 12 residues in the CDR3. The V end lost 1 base, the J end lost 6 bases, and 7 bases lay between the germline ends. The CDR3: CASSLGGREQYF. The CDR3 DNA reads as TGTGCCAGCAGCTTAGGGGGCCGCGAGCAGTACTTC.

V is TRBV5-1 and J is TRBJ2-3, with 7 bases identical to TRBD1. The CDR3 loop spans 19 amino acids. Germline V gene lookup returns CDR1 SGHRS and CDR2 YFSETQ. V was clipped by 0 bases and J by 1 base; unmatched bases: 14. CDR3 sequence (DNA): TGCGCCAGCAGCTTGGGGGACAGTATTCTCTCAAAACGCACAGATACGCAGTATTTT. Amino acids: CASSLGDSILSKRTDTQYF. The whole variable domain, remainder taken from reference TRBV5-1 and TRBJ2-3, is KAGVTQTPRYLIKTRGQQVTLSCSPISGHRSVSWYQQTPGQGLQFLFEYFSETQRNKGNFPGRFSGRQFSNSRSEMNVSTLELGDSALYLCASSLGDSILSKRTDTQYFGPGTRLTVL.

This rearrangement joins TRBV7-3 to TRBJ2-2; TRBD2 matches 7 bases. After removal of 1 base from V and 1 base from J, the junction contained 3 bases not matched to a gene. The CDR3 totals 16 residues. Per germline, CDR1 SGHTA and CDR2 FQGTGA. CDR3 DNA: TGTGCCAGCAGCTTAAGTACGGGAGGGAACACCGGGGAGCTGTTTTTT. Its protein is CASSLSTGGNTGELFF. The whole variable domain, filled in from reference TRBV7-3 and TRBJ2-2, reads GAGVSQTPSNKVTEKGKYVELRCDPISGHTALYWYRQSLGQGPEFLIYFQGTGAADDSGLPNDRFFAVRPEGSVSTLKIQRTERGDSAVYLCASSLSTGGNTGELFFGEGSRLTVL.

This chain uses TRBV5-1 with TRBJ2-3; maybe TRBD2 (6 bases). Germline V gives CDR1 SGHRS, CDR2 YFSETQ. The CDR3 is 13 residues long. Trimming took off 7 bases at V and 7 bases at J, with 16 bases between the two ends. The CDR3 nucleotides read TGCGCCAGCGCCGCCCGGGGAGGCTATACGCAGTATTTT. Protein product: CASAARGGYTQYF. The variable domain in full, with the rest retrieved from reference TRBV5-1 and TRBJ2-3, is KAGVTQTPRYLIKTRGQQVTLSCSPISGHRSVSWYQQTPGQGLQFLFEYFSETQRNKGNFPGRFSGRQFSNSRSEMNVSTLELGDSALYLCASAARGGYTQYFGPGTRLTVL.

The chain couples TRBV7-2 to TRBJ2-7; 10 bases are a match to TRBD2. J lost 6 bases, V lost 1 base, and 9 bases had no gene match. CDR3 length: 16 residues. Per the germline V gene, CDR1 is SGHTA and CDR2 is FQGNSA. The CDR3 protein is CASSLGPSGGFGEQYF. CDR3 coding DNA: TGTGCCAGCAGCTTAGGCCCTAGCGGGGGATTTGGCGAGCAGTACTTC. The whole variable domain, filled in from reference TRBV7-2 and TRBJ2-7, reads GAGVSQSPSNKVTEKGKDVELRCDPISGHTALYWYRQSLGQGLEFLIYFQGNSAPDKSGLPSDRFSAERTGGSVSTLTIQRTQQEDSAVYLCASSLGPSGGFGEQYFGPGTRLTVT.

This chain joins TRBV19 and TRBJ1-2; D is uncertain. The CDR3 totals 14 residues. Trimming shortened V by 4 bases and J by 4 bases, and 13 bases separated the two germline ends. Germline assignment: CDR1 LNHDA and CDR2 SQIVND (reference sequence). As DNA, the CDR3 is TGTGCCAGTAGTACCCAGGCGAGCTTCTATGGCTACACCTTC. As protein: CASSTQASFYGYTF.

This rearrangement joins TRBV6-6 to TRBJ1-4; the D gene is possibly TRBD1 (5 bases). CDR3 length equals 16 residues. Between the trimmed V and J ends, which lost 6 bases and 1 base, there was a span of 15 bases. Germline CDR1 and CDR2: MNHNY and SVGAGI (reference sequence). Here the CDR3 reads CASRAGGGGTNEKLFF. CDR3 bases: TGTGCCAGCAGGGCGGGGGGAGGTGGAACTAATGAAAAACTGTTTTTT.

This clone came up once. The chain is built from TRBV19 and TRBJ1-1; TRBD1 aligns across 7 bases. The V and J ends lost 6 bases and 6 bases, in that order; junction bases with no gene match: 10. Germline V CDR1 and CDR2: LNHDA, SQIVND (reference sequence). The CDR3 totals 14 residues. The CDR3 DNA is TGTGCCAGTAGGGGGGACAGCCAGGTGGCTGAAGCTTTCTTT. It specifies CASRGDSQVAEAFF.

The chain carries TRBV2 and TRBJ2-7; 7 nucleotides agree with TRBD2. V dropped 7 bases and J dropped 6; count of bases not matched to a gene: 12. CDR1 and CDR2 (germline): SNHLY, FYNNEI. The CDR3 is 14 residues long. Here the CDR3 reads CASKTKGGVSEQYF. The CDR3 bases are TGTGCCAGCAAGACAAAGGGAGGGGTGAGCGAGCAGTACTTC.

This clone was observed a few times. V and J are TRBV9 and TRBJ1-1; D is ambiguous. Germline values: CDR1 SGDLS, CDR2 YYNGEE. Trimming left V 4 bases short and J 0 bases short, with 13 bases between. The length of the CDR3 is 15 residues. CDR3 loop: CASSPEGTMNTEAFF. The CDR3, as DNA: TGTGCCAGCAGCCCAGAAGGCACCATGAACACTGAAGCTTTCTTT.

The V gene is TRBV2, the J gene TRBJ2-7; D possibly corresponds to TRBD2 (5 bases). The CDR3 loop spans 14 amino acids. Germline V gene data show CDR1 as SNHLY and CDR2 as FYNNEI. Deletions cut 1 base from V and 5 bases from J, with 12 bases between. CDR3 bases: TGTGCCAGCAGTGAAGGTGGAGCGGCCCACGAGCAGTACTTC. It yields the protein CASSEGGAAHEQYF.

The chain uses TRBV18 and TRBJ1-4; no reliable D call. The CDR3 is made up of 15 amino acids. The ends were cut back, 3 bases at V and 0 bases at J, with 8 bases in the middle. Germline V gene sequence: CDR1 KGHSH, CDR2 LQKENI. In DNA form, the CDR3 reads TGTGCCAGCTCACCCAGTGGTCCAACTAATGAAAAACTGTTTTTT. Translated: CASSPSGPTNEKLFF.

This rearrangement joins TRBV5-1 to TRBJ2-1, with D unresolved. CDR3 length equals 13 residues. In germline, CDR1 is SGHRS, CDR2 YFSETQ. The V and J ends lost 2 bases and 5 bases respectively, with 8 bases between them. The CDR3 is CASSFGDNNEQFF. The CDR3 nucleotides are TGCGCCAGCAGCTTTGGAGATAACAATGAGCAGTTCTTC. Filled out from reference TRBV5-1 and TRBJ2-1, the complete variable domain reads KAGVTQTPRYLIKTRGQQVTLSCSPISGHRSVSWYQQTPGQGLQFLFEYFSETQRNKGNFPGRFSGRQFSNSRSEMNVSTLELGDSALYLCASSFGDNNEQFFGPGTRLTVL.

This rearrangement joins TRBV14 to TRBJ2-2; TRBD1 aligns across 8 bases. CDR3 size: 18 residues. V lost 5 bases, J lost 1 base, and 12 bases stayed unmatched. The V gene's germline CDR1 is SGHDN and CDR2 FVKESK. The CDR3: CASSDVGGQGVNTGELFF. CDR3 nucleotides: TGTGCCAGCAGCGACGTCGGAGGACAGGGTGTGAACACCGGGGAGCTGTTTTTT.

This clone appeared once. The rearrangement uses TRBV27 and TRBJ1-5; 7 nucleotides align to TRBD1. From germline, CDR1 is MNHEY and CDR2 SMNVEV (reference sequence). Trimming removed 4 bases from V and 3 bases from J; junction bases left unmatched: 3. There are 14 residues in the CDR3. In nucleotides, the CDR3 is TGTGCCAGCAGTTCGACAGGGTTCAATCAGCCCCAGCATTTT. This encodes CASSSTGFNQPQHF.